This T cell receptor (beta chain) was recovered during a study of cytomegalovirus exposure and HLA in healthy donors. The PCR ran on 60 Vbeta and 13 Jbeta primers. Assay: immunoSEQ multiplex PCR; the TCRdb copy retains only in-frame clones and omits some. The table has 100,000 to 150,000 clones, roughly 85% seen once; the top ten hold 20%. The germline V gene encodes CDR1 SGHRS and CDR2 YFSETQ. CDR3 length: 16 residues. V shed 5 bases, J shed 1 base, and the junction held 10 bases outside the gene matches. The donors were healthy bone marrow donors. The TCR comes from a man aged 18 to 30 in good health and CMV-seropositive. The chain couples TRBV5-1 to TRBJ2-3; 7 nucleotides line up with TRBD2. Sequencing was performed on PBMCs. CDR3 bases: TGCGCCAGCAGAGAGGGCGGGGCGGGGGGCACAGATACGCAGTATTTT. Its translation is CASREGGAGGTDTQYF.